These 8 T cell receptor beta chains were all obtained from the same sample, sequenced in a study of CD8+ T cells in alopecia areata. RNA was extracted and reverse transcribed into cDNA as the sequencing template. This table comes from immunoSEQ multiplex PCR, and its TCRdb copy is limited to in-frame clones, with some not included. The table has 100,000 to 150,000 clones, roughly three fifths seen once. The sample was CD4+ T cells sorted from blood, taken at week 0. The receptors were sampled from a human donor with alopecia areata.

This chain links TRBV7-2 with TRBJ2-1; no clear D gene. The CDR3 is 12 residues long. The V gene's germline CDR1 is SGHTA and CDR2 FQGNSA. Trimming left V 3 bases short and J 7 bases short, with 7 bases between. CDR3: CASSFIGNEQFF. The CDR3 DNA reads as TGTGCCAGCAGCTTCATAGGGAATGAGCAGTTCTTC.

This chain links TRBV18 with TRBJ1-5; TRBD1 might be the D (5 bases). CDR3 length: 14 amino acids. Trimming cost V 2 bases and J 3 bases, with 8 bases left between them. Germline V gene lookup returns CDR1 KGHSH and CDR2 LQKENI. CDR3 loop: CASSPDRYNQPQHF. DNA for the CDR3: TGTGCCAGCTCACCAGACAGATACAATCAGCCCCAGCATTTT.

Here the CDR3 reads CASSTGGTGTSNYGYTF. As DNA, the CDR3 is TGTGCCAGCAGTACAGGGGGGACAGGCACCTCTAACTATGGCTACACCTTC. This sequence joins TRBV28 and TRBJ1-2; 8 nucleotides match TRBD1. The CDR3 extends over 17 amino acids. Per the germline V gene, CDR1 is MDHEN and CDR2 is SYDVKM. The J segment lost 0 bases and the V segment lost 5 bases, leaving 11 bases of the junction unmatched.

The chain joins TRBV5-1 to TRBJ1-5; D might be TRBD1 (5 bases). The germline V and J ends were trimmed by 2 bases and 5 bases, with 14 bases remaining between them. The CDR3 has 15 residues. Germline V gives CDR1 SGHRS, CDR2 YFSETQ. The CDR3 region is CASSFLPGPDQPQHF. The DNA of the CDR3 is TGCGCCAGCAGCTTTTTACCGGGGCCGGATCAGCCCCAGCATTTT.

This clone turned up a few times. This chain connects TRBV29-1 to TRBJ2-1; 14 bases align to TRBD2. The germline gives CDR1 SQVTM, CDR2 ANQGSEA. The CDR3 is 14 amino acids. The V and J ends lost 7 bases and 7 bases, in that order; junction bases with no gene match: 6. In DNA form, the CDR3 reads TGCAGCGCCATGACTAGCGGGGGGGATAATGAGCAGTTCTTC. The encoded protein is CSAMTSGGDNEQFF.

The chain carries TRBV2 and TRBJ1-1; 8 nucleotides agree with TRBD1. The CDR3 loop spans 15 amino acids. Per the germline V gene, CDR1 is SNHLY and CDR2 is FYNNEI. J gave up 3 bases and V 0 bases, and 3 bases lay outside the gene matches. Here the CDR3 reads CASSEAETGDTEAFF. DNA for the CDR3: TGTGCCAGCAGTGAAGCGGAGACAGGGGACACTGAAGCTTTCTTT.

The chain couples TRBV5-1 to TRBJ1-2, with unresolved D. The CDR3 has 15 residues. Germline V CDR1 and CDR2: SGHRS, YFSETQ. The germline V and J ends were trimmed by 2 bases and 8 bases, with 19 bases remaining between them. CDR3 nucleotides: TGCGCCAGCAGCTTTACGACCCCGGGCGGAGAAGGCTACACCTTC. Its protein is CASSFTTPGGEGYTF. Together with reference TRBV5-1 and TRBJ1-2, the CDR3 gives the full variable domain: KAGVTQTPRYLIKTRGQQVTLSCSPISGHRSVSWYQQTPGQGLQFLFEYFSETQRNKGNFPGRFSGRQFSNSRSEMNVSTLELGDSALYLCASSFTTPGGEGYTFGSGTRLTVV.

V and J are TRBV2 and TRBJ2-2, with unresolved D. Trimming shortened V by 2 bases and J by 0 bases, and 1 base separated the two germline ends. Germline CDR1 SNHLY, CDR2 FYNNEI. The CDR3 is 13 amino acids. The CDR3, as DNA: TGTGCCAGCAGTGAATCGAACACCGGGGAGCTGTTTTTT. Residues: CASSESNTGELFF.